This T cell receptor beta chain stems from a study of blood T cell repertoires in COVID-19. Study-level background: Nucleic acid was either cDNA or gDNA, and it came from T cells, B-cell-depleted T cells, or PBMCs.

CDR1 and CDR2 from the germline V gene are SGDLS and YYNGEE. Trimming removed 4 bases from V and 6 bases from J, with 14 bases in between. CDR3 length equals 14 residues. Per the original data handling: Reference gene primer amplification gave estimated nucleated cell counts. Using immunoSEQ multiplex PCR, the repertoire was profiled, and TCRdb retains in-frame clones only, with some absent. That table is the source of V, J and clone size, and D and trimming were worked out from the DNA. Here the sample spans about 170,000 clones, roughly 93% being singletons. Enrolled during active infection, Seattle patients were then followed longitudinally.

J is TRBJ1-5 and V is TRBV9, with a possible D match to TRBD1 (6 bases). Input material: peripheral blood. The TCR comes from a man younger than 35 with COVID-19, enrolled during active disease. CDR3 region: CASSSHDRSQPQHF. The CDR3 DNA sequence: TGTGCCAGCAGCTCCCACGACAGGAGTCAGCCCCAGCATTTT. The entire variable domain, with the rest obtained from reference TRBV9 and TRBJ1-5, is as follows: DSGVTQTPKHLITATGQRVTLRCSPRSGDLSVYWYQQSLDQGLQFLIQYYNGEERAKGNILERFSAQQFPDLHSELNLSSLELGDSALYFCASSSHDRSQPQHFGDGTRLSIL.